This T cell receptor (beta chain) comes out of a study of early T cells in non-severe SARS-CoV-2 infection. Individual cDNA molecules received unique molecular identifiers during library preparation. One entry per CDR3 protein results from TCRdb running MiXCR on the 5' RACE reads. The table includes under 100,000 distinct CDR3 sequences, approximately 9.9% detected once. This CDR3 has 17 amino acids. The germline gives CDR1 DFQATT, CDR2 SNEGSKA (reference sequence). V shed 3 bases, J shed 2 bases, and the junction held 15 bases outside the gene matches. General study findings and limits: VDJdb matching favored anti-spike CD8 responses, missing private and CD4 specificities.

This clonotype came up many times. Its antigen is unidentified. The receptor was isolated from an adult who was a healthcare worker with PCR-confirmed SARS-CoV-2 infection or an uninfected control (not recorded which). The chain combines TRBV20-1 with TRBJ1-1; 7 bases map to TRBD1. Sequencing was performed on whole blood. CDR3 region: CSASKGIRQGQNTEAFF. The CDR3 DNA sequence: TGCAGTGCTAGTAAGGGCATAAGACAGGGACAAAACACTGAAGCTTTCTTT.